The 3 T cell receptor beta chains in this list originate from one sample, sequenced in a study of T cell repertoires in cytomegalovirus infection. Via MiXCR, TCRdb re-called the reads, giving one row per CDR3 protein. The sample shows about 360,000 distinct CDR3 sequences, roughly 34% of them seen only once. These TCRs' antigens remain unknown. The material was cultured PBMCs, obtained from culture after CMV antigen stimulation. The source is a human donor in good health (CMV status not recorded). Some clones in this sample may be carry-over from other donors' samples.

This clonotype showed up just a few times. The chain recombines TRBV7-8 with TRBJ1-4; D possibly corresponds to TRBD1 (5 bases). The germline V gene has CDR1 SGHVS and CDR2 FQNEAQ. The V and J ends lost 0 bases and 8 bases respectively, with 16 bases between them. This CDR3 is built from 16 residues. The CDR3 reads CASSLARGGGAEKLFF. DNA of the CDR3: TGTGCCAGCAGCTTAGCGCGCGGGGGGGGAGCCGAAAAACTGTTTTTT. The full variable domain, in which reference TRBV7-8 and TRBJ1-4 provide the parts outside the CDR3, is GAGVSQSPRYKVAKRGQDVALRCDPISGHVSLFWYQQALGQGPEFLTYFQNEAQLDKSGLPSDRFFAERPEGSVSTLKIQRTQQEDSAVYLCASSLARGGGAEKLFFGSGTQLSVL.

The gene calls are TRBV7-7 and TRBJ2-1, with TRBD2 identical over 11 bases. Germline V CDR1 and CDR2: SSHAT, FNYEAQ (reference sequence). This CDR3 contains 15 residues. CDR3 sequence: CAVNRLAGTYNEQFF. In DNA form, the CDR3 reads TGTGCTGTAAATCGACTAGCGGGAACCTACAATGAGCAGTTCTTC.

This clonotype has just one count. The V gene is TRBV27, the J gene TRBJ2-5, with D unresolved. The CDR3 is 13 amino acids. The germline CDR1 and CDR2 sequences are MNHEY and SMNVEV (reference sequence). Trimming pared 2 bases from V and 11 bases from J, leaving 15 bases between. CDR3 sequence: CASSLHGQARQYF. CDR3 DNA: TGTGCCAGCAGTTTACATGGCCAGGCGAGGCAGTACTTC.